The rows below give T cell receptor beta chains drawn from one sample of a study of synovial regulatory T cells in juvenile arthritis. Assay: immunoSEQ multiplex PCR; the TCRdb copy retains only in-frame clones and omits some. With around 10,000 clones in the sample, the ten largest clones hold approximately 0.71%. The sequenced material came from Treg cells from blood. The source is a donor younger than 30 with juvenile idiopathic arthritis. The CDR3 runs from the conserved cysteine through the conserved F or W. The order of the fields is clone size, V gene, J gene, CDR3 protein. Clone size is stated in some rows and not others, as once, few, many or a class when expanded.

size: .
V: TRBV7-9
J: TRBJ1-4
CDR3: CASSWGTGIEKLFF

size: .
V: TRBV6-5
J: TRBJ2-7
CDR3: CASSYGAGDYEQYF

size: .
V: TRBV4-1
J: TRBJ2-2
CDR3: CASSHHRTGYSGELFF

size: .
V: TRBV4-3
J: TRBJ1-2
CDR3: CASSQEGTNNYGYTF

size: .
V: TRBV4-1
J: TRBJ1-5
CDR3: CASSLRTPGPQHF

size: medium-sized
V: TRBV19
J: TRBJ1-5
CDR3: CASSIVWAENQPQHF

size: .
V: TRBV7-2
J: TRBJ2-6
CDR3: CASRFTGTGANVLTF

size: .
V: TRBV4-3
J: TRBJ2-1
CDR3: CASSPGDWNEQFF

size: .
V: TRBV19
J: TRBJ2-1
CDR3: CASSIRGQGSYNEQFF

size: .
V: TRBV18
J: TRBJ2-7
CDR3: CASSPRGQPYEQYF

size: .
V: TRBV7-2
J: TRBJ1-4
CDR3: CASTLGRTATNEKLFF

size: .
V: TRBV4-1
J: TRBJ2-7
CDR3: CASSQPGPYEQYF

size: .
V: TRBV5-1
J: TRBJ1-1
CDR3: CASSSVSGTEAFF

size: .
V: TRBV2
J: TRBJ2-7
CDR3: CASSGPSGDEQYF

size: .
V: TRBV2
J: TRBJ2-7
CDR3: CASSEVGWAEMYF

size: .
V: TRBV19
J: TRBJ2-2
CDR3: CASLQGNPLNTGELFF

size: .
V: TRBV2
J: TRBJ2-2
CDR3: CASSFDRGNTGELFF

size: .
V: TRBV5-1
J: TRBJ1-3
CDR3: CASSPNDRGNTIYF

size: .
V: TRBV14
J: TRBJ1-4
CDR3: CASSQVTGRGLFF

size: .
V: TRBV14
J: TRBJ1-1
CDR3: CASSQGTQAFF

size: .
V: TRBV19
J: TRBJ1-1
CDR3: CASSREINTEAFF

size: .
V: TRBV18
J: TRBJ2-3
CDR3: CASSPDFATGRTDTQYF

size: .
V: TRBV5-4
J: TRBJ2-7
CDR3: CASSLAGGGYEQYF

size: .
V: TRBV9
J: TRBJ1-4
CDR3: CASSAMSAYGVEKLFF

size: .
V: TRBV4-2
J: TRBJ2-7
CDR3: CASSQDIGLAGGIEQYF

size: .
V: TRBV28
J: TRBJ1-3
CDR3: CASIVRTGNTIYF

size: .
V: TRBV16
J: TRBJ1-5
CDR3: CASKGAWGQPQHF

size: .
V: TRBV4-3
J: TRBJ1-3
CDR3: CASSQLAAFSGNTIYF

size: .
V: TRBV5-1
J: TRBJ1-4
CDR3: CASSLGESRGLYEKLFF

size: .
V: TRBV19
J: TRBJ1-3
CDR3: CATNPGPGSGNTIYF

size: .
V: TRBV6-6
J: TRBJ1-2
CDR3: CASSRTKGYGYTF

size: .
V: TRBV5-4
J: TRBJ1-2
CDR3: CASSPTNSYGYTF

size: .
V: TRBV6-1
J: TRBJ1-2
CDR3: CASNPGTISGYTF

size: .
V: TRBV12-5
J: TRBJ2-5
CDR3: CASGFGTSGTLTGQYF

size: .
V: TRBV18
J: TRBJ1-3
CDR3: CASSPLGVAGNTIYF

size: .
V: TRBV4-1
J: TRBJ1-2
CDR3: CASSQGTATSYGYTF

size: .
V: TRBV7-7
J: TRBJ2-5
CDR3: CASSPRGQETQYF

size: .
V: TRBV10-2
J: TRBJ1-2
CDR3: CASSDFRGGNYGYTF

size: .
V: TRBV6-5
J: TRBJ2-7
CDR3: CAIRGRTYEQYF

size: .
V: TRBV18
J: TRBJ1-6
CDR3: CASSPETGTYNSPLHF

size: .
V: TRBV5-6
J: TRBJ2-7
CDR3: CASSWGHHEQYF

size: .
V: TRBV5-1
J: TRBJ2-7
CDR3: CASSLGGGLGSYEQYF

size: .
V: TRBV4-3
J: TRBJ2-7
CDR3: CASSQEGLAGGIYEQYF

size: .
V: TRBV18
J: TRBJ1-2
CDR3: CASSPTGGNYGYTF

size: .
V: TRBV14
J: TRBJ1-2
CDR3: CASSQDRLFQNYGYTF

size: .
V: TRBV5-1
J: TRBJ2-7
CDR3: CASQGGGLDEQYF

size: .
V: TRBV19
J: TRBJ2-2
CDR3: CASHGVGELFF

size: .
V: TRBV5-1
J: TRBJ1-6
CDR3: CASSLALAVNSPLHF

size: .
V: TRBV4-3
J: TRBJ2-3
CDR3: CASSQRGSTDTQYF

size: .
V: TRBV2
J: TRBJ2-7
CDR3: CASSVLSRLSMEQYF

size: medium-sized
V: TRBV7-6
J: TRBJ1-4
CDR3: CASSLIKGKLFF

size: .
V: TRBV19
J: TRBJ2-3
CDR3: CASSPSEIDTQYF

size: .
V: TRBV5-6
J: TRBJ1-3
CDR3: CASSLLGNTIYF

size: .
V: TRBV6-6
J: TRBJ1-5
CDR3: CASSYGGGPGNQPQHF

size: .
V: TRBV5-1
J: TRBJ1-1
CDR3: CASSLVVGQGGDTEAFF

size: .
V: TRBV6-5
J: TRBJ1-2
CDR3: CASTRTGGGNYGYTF

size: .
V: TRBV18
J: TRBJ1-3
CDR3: CASSRTGLVENTIYF

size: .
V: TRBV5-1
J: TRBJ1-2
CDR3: CASSLVTANYGYTF

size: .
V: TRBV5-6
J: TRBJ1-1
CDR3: CASSQPGRAGLSAFF